The subject of this entry is one T cell receptor (beta chain). What this receptor recognizes is not known. No base qualities exist here, and no much larger clone lies one base off it. The data stem from a study of blood T cell repertoires in COVID-19 (dated by TCRdb to between 2020 and 2021). Study-wide context: Samples from collaborators originated in the United States, Italy and Spain and spanned both the acute and convalescent phases of COVID-19. Samples came from the ongoing ImmuneRACE study (first 160 participants) plus 1,254 subjects from 6 global collaborators. The repertoires were released in a freely available public database meant as a resource for research on the immune response to SARS-CoV-2. A de-identified subject ID, COVID-19 status, age in years and sex were almost always included in the sample metadata. The material from the prospective study consisted of cDNA or gDNA derived from T cells, B-cell-depleted T cells, or PBMCs. Deeply sampled blood TCRbeta repertoires from subjects exposed to, actively infected with, or recovered from COVID-19 were included in the dataset. Where available, HLA class I and class II types were obtained from metadata supplied by the sample provider rather than from assay-based typing.

TCRbeta CDR3 regions were amplified from genomic DNA by means of the immunoSEQ Assay, a bias-controlled multiplex PCR. As for the original processing: Within the assay, amplification of reference gene primers was used to estimate how many nucleated cells each sample contained. Sequence reads were collapsed and filtered to measure the absolute abundance of every unique TCRbeta CDR3 rearrangement. For each sample, productive Simpson clonality was calculated as the square root of Simpson's diversity index across productive rearrangements. The source is immuneACCESS, and TCRdb retained only in-frame sequences with V and J called. Part of the clones is not carried over; for the studies checked, unresolved V genes explain less than half of this, and the remainder is unexplained. V, J and clone size are taken as reported in that table, and D and trimming were inferred from the DNA itself. In this sample the table shows approximately 440,000 clones, 90% of which occur a single time. The ten largest clonotypes hold 0.6% to 0.7% of the sample.

General conclusions and limits of the study: The quantity of clinical and demographic metadata differed by source and by participant and was supplied without curation.

A distance of 15 bases separates the germline ends of V and J, which lose 4 bases and 2 bases respectively. From the cysteine up to the phenylalanine, the CDR3 has a length of 15 residues. CDR3 DNA is the only sequence kept; it has 45 bases, read in frame from the first base. Reading the germline V gene gives CDR1 SGDLS and CDR2 YYNGEE. In the prospective study, participants were roughly 18 to 100 years old, resided in 20 to 30 geographic areas of the United States, and were enrolled through a virtual design. Cohort assignment in the prospective study relied on participant-reported clinical history from a screening survey and a study questionnaire. ImmuneRACE Cohort 3 recovered participants were defined by two consecutive negative NP/OP PCR tests, healthcare professional clearance, or symptom resolution. Mobile phlebotomists in the prospective study collected whole blood, serum and a nasopharyngeal or oropharyngeal swab from every participant. Over a roughly 2-month period, participants in the prospective study had the option of providing additional blood draws and questionnaires. Prospective study blood samples were shipped either frozen or at room temperature before DNA extraction.

The V gene is TRBV9 and the J gene is TRBJ1-2, and the D gene may be TRBD1, 5 bases matching. This TCR derives from a man aged 18 to 29 who had recovered from COVID-19. Input material: PBMCs or T cells enriched from blood (not recorded which). The CDR3 is CASSPWGDINYGYTF. The nucleotides are TGTGCCAGCAGCCCCTGGGGGGATATAAACTATGGCTACACCTTC.